Presented here are 31 T cell receptor beta chains from one specimen sequenced in a study of cytomegalovirus exposure and HLA in healthy donors. TCRdb's table, derived via immunoSEQ multiplex PCR, lists solely in-frame clones and lacks some. In the table there are about 97,000 clones, just under 95% of which are singletons. The specimen sequenced was PBMCs. The receptors were sampled from a woman aged 18-35 years in good health and CMV-seronegative.

This chain uses TRBV27 with TRBJ2-1, with 10 bases matching TRBD2. The CDR3 has 16 residues. Germline values: CDR1 MNHEY, CDR2 SMNVEV (reference sequence). V trimming: 3 bases; J trimming: 9 bases; junction bases outside the gene matches: 11. CDR3 sequence reads: CASSFLAGVSGSEQFF. In nucleotides, the CDR3 is TGTGCCAGCAGTTTTCTAGCGGGGGTTTCGGGGAGTGAGCAGTTCTTC.

This clone was seen only a few times. The chain has TRBV25-1 and TRBJ2-2, with TRBD1 matching over 8 bases. CDR3 size: 14 residues. V shed 11 bases and J 3 bases; nucleotides not matched to a gene: 8. CDR1 is MGHDK and CDR2 is SYGVNS in the germline V gene. Here the CDR3 reads CAGSGGDDTGELFF. DNA for the CDR3: TGTGCCGGCTCAGGGGGCGACGACACCGGGGAGCTGTTTTTT.

The gene calls are TRBV19 and TRBJ1-3; D possibly corresponds to TRBD1 (5 bases). V was shortened by 5 bases and J by 2 bases, with 13 bases between the two germline ends. This CDR3 region has 15 residues. Germline-derived CDR1 and CDR2 are LNHDA and SQIVND (reference sequence). The CDR3 sequence is CASSPLPGAGNTIYF. CDR3 DNA: TGTGCCAGTAGTCCCCTGCCGGGGGCTGGAAACACCATATATTTT.

This clone was seen a few times. The V and J genes are TRBV29-1 and TRBJ1-6, with D unclear. The V gene lost 0 bases and the J gene lost 9 bases, with 9 bases spanning the gap. The germline gives CDR1 SQVTM, CDR2 ANQGSEA. The CDR3 has 13 amino acids. CDR3 amino acids: CSVEDSAGSPLHF. For the CDR3, the DNA is TGCAGCGTTGAAGACAGCGCCGGTTCACCCCTCCACTTT.

The V and J genes are TRBV7-8 and TRBJ2-3, with 13 bases lining up with TRBD2. The CDR3 has 16 residues. Trimming cost V 4 bases and J 4 bases; bases outside gene matches: 5. Germline-derived CDR1 and CDR2 are SGHVS and FQNEAQ. CDR3 residues: CASSSRLAGGPDTQYF. CDR3 nucleotide sequence: TGTGCCAGCAGCTCGAGACTAGCGGGGGGCCCAGATACGCAGTATTTT.

The chain combines TRBV19 with TRBJ1-5; 9 bases align to TRBD1. The germline V gene has CDR1 LNHDA and CDR2 SQIVND (reference sequence). Trimming removed 9 bases from V and 7 bases from J; junction bases left unmatched: 10. The CDR3 loop spans 14 amino acids. The CDR3 region is CASTTGGARQPQHF. CDR3 nucleotide sequence: TGTGCCAGCACTACAGGGGGCGCGAGGCAGCCCCAGCATTTT.

V gene TRBV19 combines with J gene TRBJ2-7; TRBD1 aligns across 8 bases. This CDR3 region has 15 residues. Unmatched junction bases numbered 13, after V lost 6 bases and J lost 6 bases. Germline CDR1 is LNHDA and CDR2 is SQIVND (reference sequence). The CDR3 DNA sequence: TGTGCCAGTAGCCCTATTGACAGGGGTCCCCCCGAGCAGTACTTC. Its protein product is CASSPIDRGPPEQYF.

The chain links TRBV2 to TRBJ1-5; no reliable D call. The V gene lost 6 bases and the J gene lost 2 bases, with 8 bases spanning the gap. Germline CDR1 reads SNHLY; CDR2 reads FYNNEI. The CDR3 totals 13 residues. The CDR3 DNA sequence: TGTGCCAGCAGAGAACTAGGCAATCAGCCCCAGCATTTT. Its protein product is CASRELGNQPQHF.

As regards this clone: A junction end diverges from the germline sequence, so it may reflect a read error. The chain carries TRBV7-7 and TRBJ2-5; TRBD1 matches 9 bases. Germline V gene lookup returns CDR1 SSHAT and CDR2 FNYEAQ (reference sequence). The CDR3 has 15 amino acids. The CDR3 loop reads CASSLVDRGYETQYF. The DNA for the CDR3 is TGTGCTAGCAGCTTAGTCGACAGGGGGTATGAGACCCAGTACTTC. The full variable domain, in which reference TRBV7-7 and TRBJ2-5 provide the parts outside the CDR3, is GAGVSQSPRYKVTKRGQDVTLRCDPISSHATLYWYQQALGQGPEFLTYFNYEAQPDKSGLPSDRFSAERPEGSISTLTIQRTEQRDSAMYRCASSLVDRGYETQYFGPGTRLLVL.

Remarks on this clone: Other nucleotide sequences from this sample produce the same CDR3. This rearrangement joins TRBV2 to TRBJ1-1; the match to TRBD1 covers 9 bases. Germline loops: CDR1 SNHLY, CDR2 FYNNEI. Unmatched junction bases numbered 2, after V lost 1 base and J lost 2 bases. This CDR3 is 15 amino acids long. The CDR3 loop reads CASSEDRGLNTEAFF. CDR3 in DNA: TGTGCCAGCAGTGAAGACAGGGGGCTTAACACTGAAGCTTTCTTT.

This chain links TRBV5-4 with TRBJ1-1; the match to TRBD1 covers 7 bases. The trim removed 0 bases at V and 7 bases at J, leaving 18 bases unmatched. The CDR3 extends over 18 amino acids. The germline gives CDR1 SGHNT, CDR2 YYREEE (reference sequence). CDR3: CASSLALRSGQSSHEAFF. CDR3 bases: TGTGCCAGCAGCTTGGCCCTAAGGTCGGGACAGTCATCCCATGAAGCTTTCTTT.

This chain links TRBV7-9 with TRBJ1-1; D is possibly TRBD1 (5 bases). CDR3 size: 16 residues. Looked up from germline, CDR1 is SEHNR and CDR2 is FQNEAQ (reference sequence). Trimming took off 0 bases at V and 1 base at J, with 12 bases between the two ends. CDR3 sequence reads: CASSLASVGRNTEAFF. The CDR3 DNA is TGTGCCAGCAGCTTAGCGTCGGTGGGGCGGAACACTGAAGCTTTCTTT.

The chain combines TRBV29-1 with TRBJ1-1; 7 nucleotides align to TRBD1. CDR1 and CDR2 (germline): SQVTM, ANQGSEA. The junction had 7 bases not matched to a gene; V was cut back by 6 bases and J by 0 bases. The length of the CDR3 is 14 residues. CDR3 DNA sequence: TGCAGCGTCGAGGGGGCAGCAATGAACACTGAAGCTTTCTTT. Translated, it gives CSVEGAAMNTEAFF.

This chain connects TRBV9 to TRBJ2-5, with unresolved D. V lost 4 bases, J lost 5 bases, and 6 bases lay in between. CDR1 SGDLS and CDR2 YYNGEE come from the germline V gene. CDR3 length: 11 residues. DNA of the CDR3: TGTGCCAGCAGCTCGAGGGAGACCCAGTACTTC. It encodes CASSSRETQYF.

The chain couples TRBV11-2 to TRBJ1-1; unclear D gene. V lost 0 bases to trimming and J lost 7 bases, with 12 bases between them. CDR3 length: 14 amino acids. Germline CDR1 is SGHAT and CDR2 is FQNNGV. The CDR3 DNA reads as TGTGCCAGCAGCTTAGATCTGCTCGGGATTGAAGCTTTCTTT. Protein product: CASSLDLLGIEAFF.

J is TRBJ2-7 and V is TRBV21-1; TRBD2 was called by the table and not checked on the DNA. TRBV21-1 is given as a pseudogene. The CDR3 runs 15 residues. CDR3 sequence (DNA): TGTGCCAGCAGCAAACTCGGACTAGCCTGGGGCGAGCAGTACTTC. Its translation is CASSKLGLAWGEQYF.

V gene TRBV4-3 combines with J gene TRBJ1-1; 10 nucleotides align to TRBD1. CDR1 LGHNA and CDR2 YSLEER come from the germline V gene. The CDR3 contains 14 residues. Trimming took 4 bases from V and 5 from J; bases not matched to a gene: 4. The CDR3 sequence is CASSPRQGATEAFF. For the CDR3, the DNA is TGCGCCAGCAGCCCTAGACAGGGGGCGACTGAAGCTTTCTTT.

V and J are TRBV5-1 and TRBJ2-2; D ambiguous. This CDR3 is 15 amino acids long. Germline-derived CDR1 and CDR2 are SGHRS and YFSETQ. Trimming removed 0 bases at V and 0 bases at J, with 6 bases between. DNA for the CDR3: TGCGCCAGCAGCTTGGGTCGGTCGAACACCGGGGAGCTGTTTTTT. As protein: CASSLGRSNTGELFF.

V is TRBV4-3 and J is TRBJ1-3, with 11 bases identical to TRBD1. V lost 8 bases, J lost 8 bases, and 2 bases stayed unmatched. The V gene's germline CDR1 is LGHNA and CDR2 YSLEER. The CDR3 contains 12 residues. In DNA, the CDR3 is TGCGCCAGCGGGGGACAGGGGGACACCATATATTTT. Translating it yields CASGGQGDTIYF.

This chain joins TRBV11-2 and TRBJ2-7; D might be TRBD2 (6 bases). This CDR3 has 15 residues. From germline, CDR1 is SGHAT and CDR2 FQNNGV. The germline V and J ends were trimmed by 5 bases and 4 bases, with 18 bases remaining between them. The CDR3 sequence: CASSREGGAGYEQYF. DNA for the CDR3: TGTGCCAGCAGCCGAGAAGGCGGGGCAGGGTACGAGCAGTACTTC.

This chain connects TRBV6-1 to TRBJ2-4, with 9 bases fitting TRBD1. The CDR3 extends over 13 amino acids. Trimming cost V 8 bases and J 7 bases; bases outside gene matches: 6. Germline V gene sequence: CDR1 MNHNS, CDR2 SASEGT. CDR3 protein: CASDEQGANIQYF. CDR3 nucleotide sequence: TGTGCCAGCGACGAACAGGGGGCGAACATTCAGTACTTC.

The chain carries TRBV2 and TRBJ1-6; D is unclear. Trimming shortened V by 6 bases and J by 7 bases, and 19 bases separated the two germline ends. The CDR3 loop spans 16 amino acids. The germline V gene has CDR1 SNHLY and CDR2 FYNNEI. CDR3 residues: CASSQTESSVNSPLHF. In DNA, the CDR3 is TGTGCCAGCAGCCAGACTGAATCAAGCGTAAATTCACCCCTCCACTTT.

V is TRBV16 and J is TRBJ2-7; a weak D match, TRBD2 (5 bases). Germline V gene sequence: CDR1 KGHSY, CDR2 FQNENV. V lost 1 base to trimming and J lost 6 bases, with 13 bases between them. The CDR3 consists of 14 residues. CDR3 DNA sequence: TGTGCCAGCAGCCAATTGAGTGGAGGAGGCGAGCAGTACTTC. Translated: CASSQLSGGGEQYF.

J is TRBJ1-5 and V is TRBV7-9; TRBD1 matches 8 bases. V lost 3 bases and J lost 6; bases outside the gene matches: 7. The V gene's germline CDR1 is SEHNR and CDR2 FQNEAQ (reference sequence). This CDR3 contains 15 residues. The CDR3: CASSFGQGAGQPQHF. DNA of the CDR3: TGTGCCAGCAGCTTCGGGCAGGGGGCCGGTCAGCCCCAGCATTTT.

The J gene is TRBJ2-6, the V gene TRBV7-8; a weak D match, TRBD2 (5 bases). V was trimmed by 2 bases and J by 4 bases, leaving 15 bases between them. Germline CDR1 reads SGHVS; CDR2 reads FQNEAQ. The CDR3 spans 17 residues. The DNA of the CDR3 is TGTGCCAGCAGCTTATCTTTTAGGGAGACCGGGGCCAACGTCCTGACTTTC. Residues: CASSLSFRETGANVLTF.

The V gene is TRBV5-1, the J gene TRBJ2-1; 14 nucleotides agree with TRBD2. The CDR3 is 16 amino acids. Looked up from germline, CDR1 is SGHRS and CDR2 is YFSETQ. J was trimmed by 7 bases and V by 4 bases; bases with no gene match: 7. CDR3 sequence (DNA): TGCGCCAGCAGCCTGGAGGGGACTAGCGGGAGAAATGAGCAGTTCTTC. Protein sequence: CASSLEGTSGRNEQFF.

The genes are TRBV11-2 and TRBJ2-5; D unclear. This CDR3 comprises 14 residues. Germline CDR1 and CDR2: SGHAT and FQNNGV. The germline V and J ends were trimmed by 7 bases and 2 bases, with 14 bases remaining between them. CDR3 sequence: CASTTGSPQETQYF. As DNA, the CDR3 is TGTGCCAGCACCACGGGTTCCCCTCAAGAGACCCAGTACTTC.

V gene TRBV18 combines with J gene TRBJ2-3, with D unresolved. Germline V gene lookup returns CDR1 KGHSH and CDR2 LQKENI. The CDR3 contains 13 residues. The ends were cut back, 3 bases at V and 6 bases at J, with 10 bases in the middle. The CDR3 region is CASSPYGPDTQYF. CDR3 nucleotides: TGTGCCAGCTCACCCTATGGGCCGGATACGCAGTATTTT.

V and J are TRBV9 and TRBJ1-2, with TRBD1 matching 10 bases. The CDR3 runs to 15 residues. Germline CDR1 reads SGDLS; CDR2 reads YYNGEE. V lost 3 bases to trimming and J lost 8 bases; unmatched junction nucleotides: 10. This chain's CDR3 is CASSAGTGDLWGYTF. The CDR3 DNA follows: TGTGCCAGCAGCGCCGGGACAGGGGACCTATGGGGCTACACCTTC.

The chain uses TRBV18 and TRBJ1-1, with 9 bases aligning to TRBD1. Germline CDR1 is KGHSH and CDR2 is LQKENI. Unmatched junction bases numbered 8, after V lost 5 bases and J lost 1 base. The CDR3 is made up of 16 amino acids. CDR3 loop: CASSSFRDRENTEAFF. CDR3 nucleotide sequence: TGTGCCAGCTCATCGTTCCGGGACAGGGAGAACACTGAAGCTTTCTTT.

This chain uses TRBV29-1 with TRBJ1-1, with TRBD1 as a possible D gene (6 bases). Looked up from germline, CDR1 is SQVTM and CDR2 is ANQGSEA. V was cut by 6 bases and J by 6 bases, with 14 bases left in between. The CDR3 contains 12 residues. In nucleotides, the CDR3 is TGCAGCGTCCAAGGGACACGTCCTGAAGCTTTCTTT. This codes for CSVQGTRPEAFF.